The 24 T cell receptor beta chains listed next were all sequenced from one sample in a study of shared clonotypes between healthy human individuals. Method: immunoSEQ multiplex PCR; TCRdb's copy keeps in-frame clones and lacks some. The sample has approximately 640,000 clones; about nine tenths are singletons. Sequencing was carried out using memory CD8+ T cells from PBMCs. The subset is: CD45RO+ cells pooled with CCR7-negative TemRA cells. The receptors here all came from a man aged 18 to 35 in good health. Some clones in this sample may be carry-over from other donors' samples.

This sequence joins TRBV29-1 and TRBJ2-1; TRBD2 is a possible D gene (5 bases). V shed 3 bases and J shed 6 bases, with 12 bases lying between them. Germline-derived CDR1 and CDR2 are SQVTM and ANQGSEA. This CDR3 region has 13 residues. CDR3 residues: CSVDSGTVNEQFF. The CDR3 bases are TGCAGCGTTGACTCGGGAACTGTCAATGAGCAGTTCTTC.

Here the CDR3 DNA reads TGCGCCAGCAGCTTCGGCCCCGATCCCTACGAGCAGTACTTC. Its translation: CASSFGPDPYEQYF. This chain connects TRBV5-1 to TRBJ2-7; D call uncertain. The germline V gene has CDR1 SGHRS and CDR2 YFSETQ. This CDR3 is 14 amino acids long. V lost 2 bases to trimming and J lost 2 bases, with 11 bases between them.

The CDR3 region has the DNA TGTGCCAGCAGTGAATCAAAGGCGCTGGATGAGCAGTTCTTC. It yields the protein CASSESKALDEQFF. The chain has TRBV25-1 and TRBJ2-1; D not certain. The germline gives CDR1 MGHDK, CDR2 SYGVNS. V was cut by 1 base and J by 8 bases, with 12 bases left in between. This CDR3 contains 14 residues.

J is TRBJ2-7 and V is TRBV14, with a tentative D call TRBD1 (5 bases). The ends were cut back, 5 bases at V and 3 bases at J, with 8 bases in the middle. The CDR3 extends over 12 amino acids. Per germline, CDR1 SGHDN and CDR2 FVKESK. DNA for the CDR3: TGTGCCAGCAGCTGGGGCGGCTACGAGCAGTACTTC. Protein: CASSWGGYEQYF.

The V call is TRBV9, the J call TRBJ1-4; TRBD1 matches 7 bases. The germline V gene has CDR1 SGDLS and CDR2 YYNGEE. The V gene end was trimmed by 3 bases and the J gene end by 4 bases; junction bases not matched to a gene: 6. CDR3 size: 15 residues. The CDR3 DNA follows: TGTGCCAGCAGCGCGTCCGGGACAGTTAATGAAAAACTGTTTTTT. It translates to CASSASGTVNEKLFF.

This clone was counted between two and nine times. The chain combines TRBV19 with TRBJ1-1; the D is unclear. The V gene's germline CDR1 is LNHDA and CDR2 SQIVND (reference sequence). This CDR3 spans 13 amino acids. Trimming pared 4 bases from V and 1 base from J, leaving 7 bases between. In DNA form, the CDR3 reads TGTGCCAGTAGTACACGGTGGAACACTGAAGCTTTCTTT. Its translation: CASSTRWNTEAFF.

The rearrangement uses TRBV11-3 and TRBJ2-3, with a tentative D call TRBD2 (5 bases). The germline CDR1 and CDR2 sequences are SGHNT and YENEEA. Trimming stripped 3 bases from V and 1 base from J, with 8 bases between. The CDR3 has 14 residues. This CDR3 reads CASSFVSGTDTQYF. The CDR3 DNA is TGTGCCAGCAGCTTTGTTAGCGGCACAGATACGCAGTATTTT.

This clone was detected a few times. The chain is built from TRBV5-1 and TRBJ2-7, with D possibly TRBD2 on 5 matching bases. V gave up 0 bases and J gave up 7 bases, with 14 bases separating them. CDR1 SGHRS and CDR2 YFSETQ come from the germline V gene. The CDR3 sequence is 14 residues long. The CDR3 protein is CASSLGTLGREQYF. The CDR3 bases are TGCGCCAGCAGCTTGGGGACCCTGGGGAGAGAGCAGTACTTC.

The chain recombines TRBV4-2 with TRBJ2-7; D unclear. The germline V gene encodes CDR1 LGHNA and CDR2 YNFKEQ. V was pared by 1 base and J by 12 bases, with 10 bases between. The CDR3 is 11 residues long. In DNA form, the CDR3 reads TGTGCCAGCAGCCAAGCTAGTTCAATGTACTTC. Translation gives CASSQASSMYF.

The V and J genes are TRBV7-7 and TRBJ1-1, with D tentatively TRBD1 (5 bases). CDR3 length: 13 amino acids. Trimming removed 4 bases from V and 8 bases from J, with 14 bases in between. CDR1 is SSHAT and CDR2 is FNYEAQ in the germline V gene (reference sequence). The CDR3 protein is CASSSDRDGEAFF. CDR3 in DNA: TGTGCCAGCAGCTCAGATAGGGACGGAGAAGCTTTCTTT.

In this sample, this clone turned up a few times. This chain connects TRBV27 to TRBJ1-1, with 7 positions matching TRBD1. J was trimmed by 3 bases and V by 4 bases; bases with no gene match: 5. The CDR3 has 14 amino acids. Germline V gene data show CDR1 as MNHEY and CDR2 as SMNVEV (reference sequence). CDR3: CASSSHRGYTEAFF. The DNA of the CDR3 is TGTGCCAGCAGTTCACACAGGGGTTACACTGAAGCTTTCTTT.

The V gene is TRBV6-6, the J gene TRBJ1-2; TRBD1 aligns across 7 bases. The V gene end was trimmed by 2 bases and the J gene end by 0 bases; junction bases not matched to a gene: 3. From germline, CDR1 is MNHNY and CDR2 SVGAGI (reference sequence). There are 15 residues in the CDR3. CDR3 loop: CASSYGQGANYGYTF. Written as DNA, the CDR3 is TGTGCCAGCAGTTACGGGCAGGGGGCTAACTATGGCTACACCTTC.

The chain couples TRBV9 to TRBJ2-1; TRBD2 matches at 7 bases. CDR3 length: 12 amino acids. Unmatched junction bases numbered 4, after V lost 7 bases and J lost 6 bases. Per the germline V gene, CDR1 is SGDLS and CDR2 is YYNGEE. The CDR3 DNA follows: TGTGCCAGCGCTAGCGGTCGCAATGAGCAGTTCTTC. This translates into CASASGRNEQFF.

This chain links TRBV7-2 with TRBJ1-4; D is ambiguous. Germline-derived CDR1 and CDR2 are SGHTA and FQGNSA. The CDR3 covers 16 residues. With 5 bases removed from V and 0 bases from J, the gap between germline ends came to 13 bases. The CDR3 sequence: CASSRVRIATNEKLFF. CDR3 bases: TGTGCCAGCAGCCGAGTACGGATTGCAACTAATGAAAAACTGTTTTTT. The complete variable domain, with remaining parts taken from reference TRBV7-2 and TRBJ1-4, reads GAGVSQSPSNKVTEKGKDVELRCDPISGHTALYWYRQSLGQGLEFLIYFQGNSAPDKSGLPSDRFSAERTGGSVSTLTIQRTQQEDSAVYLCASSRVRIATNEKLFFGSGTQLSVL.

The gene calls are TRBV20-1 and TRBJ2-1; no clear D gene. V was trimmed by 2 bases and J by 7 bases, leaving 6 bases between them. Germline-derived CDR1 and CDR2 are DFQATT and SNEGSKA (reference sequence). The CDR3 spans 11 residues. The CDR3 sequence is CSARPANEQFF. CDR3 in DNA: TGCAGTGCTAGACCAGCAAATGAGCAGTTCTTC.

DNA for the CDR3: TGCGCCAGCAGCTTAGGCAAGCCCACTGAAGCTTTCTTT. This sequence encodes CASSLGKPTEAFF. The rearrangement uses TRBV5-1 and TRBJ1-1; D is undetermined. The germline gives CDR1 SGHRS, CDR2 YFSETQ. The germline V and J ends were trimmed by 2 bases and 4 bases, with 9 bases remaining between them. This CDR3 comprises 13 residues.

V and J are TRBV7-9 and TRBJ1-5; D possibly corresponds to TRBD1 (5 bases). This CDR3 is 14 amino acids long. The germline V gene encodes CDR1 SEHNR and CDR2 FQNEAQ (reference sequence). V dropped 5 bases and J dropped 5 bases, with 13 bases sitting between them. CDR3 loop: CASSGGEAYQPQHF. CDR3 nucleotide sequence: TGTGCCAGCAGCGGGGGGGAGGCTTATCAGCCCCAGCATTTT.

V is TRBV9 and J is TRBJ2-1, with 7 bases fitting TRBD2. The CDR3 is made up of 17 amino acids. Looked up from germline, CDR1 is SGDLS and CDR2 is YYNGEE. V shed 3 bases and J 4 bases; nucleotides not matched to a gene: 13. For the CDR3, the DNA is TGTGCCAGCAGCGGCAACCGACAGCGGGGCCATTACAATGAGCAGTTCTTC. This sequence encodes CASSGNRQRGHYNEQFF.

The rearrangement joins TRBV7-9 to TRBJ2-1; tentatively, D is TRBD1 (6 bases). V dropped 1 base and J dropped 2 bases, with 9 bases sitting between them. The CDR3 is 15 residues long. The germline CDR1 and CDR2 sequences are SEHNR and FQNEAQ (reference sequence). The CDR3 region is CASSLETGTYNEQFF. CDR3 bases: TGTGCCAGCAGCTTAGAGACAGGTACCTACAATGAGCAGTTCTTC.

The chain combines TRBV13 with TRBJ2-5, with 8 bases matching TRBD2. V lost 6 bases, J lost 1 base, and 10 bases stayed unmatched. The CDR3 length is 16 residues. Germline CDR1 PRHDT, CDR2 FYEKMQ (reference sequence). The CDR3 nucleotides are TGTGCCAGCAGGCACACTAGCGGAGCCCTCCAAGAGACCCAGTACTTC. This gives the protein CASRHTSGALQETQYF.

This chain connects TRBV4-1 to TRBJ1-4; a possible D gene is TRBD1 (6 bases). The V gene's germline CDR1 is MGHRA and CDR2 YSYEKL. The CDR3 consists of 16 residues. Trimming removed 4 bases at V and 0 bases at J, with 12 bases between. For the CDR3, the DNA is TGCGCCAGCAGCCGCGACAGGCTTGCAACTAATGAAAAACTGTTTTTT. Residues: CASSRDRLATNEKLFF.

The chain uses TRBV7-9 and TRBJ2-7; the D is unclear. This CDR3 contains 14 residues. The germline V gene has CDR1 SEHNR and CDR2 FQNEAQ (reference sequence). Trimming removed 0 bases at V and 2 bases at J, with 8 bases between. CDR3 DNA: TGTGCCAGCAGCTTAGCGCTGGCACCCTACGAGCAGTACTTC. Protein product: CASSLALAPYEQYF. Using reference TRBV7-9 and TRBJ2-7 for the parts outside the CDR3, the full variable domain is DTGVSQNPRHKITKRGQNVTFRCDPISEHNRLYWYRQTLGQGPEFLTYFQNEAQLEKSRLLSDRFSAERPKGSFSTLEIQRTEQGDSAMYLCASSLALAPYEQYFGPGTRLTVT.

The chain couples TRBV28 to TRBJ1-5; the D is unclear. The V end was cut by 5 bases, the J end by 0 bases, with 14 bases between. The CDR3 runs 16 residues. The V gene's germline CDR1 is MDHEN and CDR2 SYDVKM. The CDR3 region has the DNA TGTGCCAGCAGTCCCAGAGGGAAATATAGCAATCAGCCCCAGCATTTT. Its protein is CASSPRGKYSNQPQHF.

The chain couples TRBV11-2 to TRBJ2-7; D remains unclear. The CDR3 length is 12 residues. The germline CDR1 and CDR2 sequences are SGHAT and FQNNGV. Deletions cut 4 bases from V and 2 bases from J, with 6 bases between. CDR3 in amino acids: CASSSVTYEQYF. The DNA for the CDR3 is TGTGCCAGCAGCTCGGTCACCTACGAGCAGTACTTC.